A single sample is the source of the 30 T cell receptor beta chains below, sequenced in a study of CD4+ T cells in melanoma. Sequenced by immunoSEQ multiplex PCR; TCRdb stores in-frame clones only, minus some. The table has some 150,000 clones, roughly 91% seen once. The receptors stem from a human donor with melanoma.

The gene calls are TRBV5-1 and TRBJ2-7; 12 bases fit TRBD1. V gave up 3 bases and J gave up 5 bases; unmatched junction bases: 9. The CDR3 spans 16 residues. Germline V gene data show CDR1 as SGHRS and CDR2 as YFSETQ. For the CDR3, the DNA is TGCGCCAGCAGCTACACCGGGACAGGGGGCTTGGACGAGCAGTACTTC. Encoded protein: CASSYTGTGGLDEQYF. The full variable domain, completed using reference TRBV5-1 and TRBJ2-7, is KAGVTQTPRYLIKTRGQQVTLSCSPISGHRSVSWYQQTPGQGLQFLFEYFSETQRNKGNFPGRFSGRQFSNSRSEMNVSTLELGDSALYLCASSYTGTGGLDEQYFGPGTRLTVT.

The genes are TRBV6-5 and TRBJ1-2; D is perhaps TRBD1 (6 bases). Germline CDR1 is MNHEY and CDR2 is SVGAGI. The CDR3 is made up of 14 amino acids. The ends were cut back, 6 bases at V and 1 base at J, with 12 bases in the middle. The chain's CDR3 is CASSRGQYNYGYTF. As DNA, the CDR3 is TGTGCCAGCAGCCGAGGACAGTATAACTATGGCTACACCTTC.

The rearrangement joins TRBV2 to TRBJ1-2, with 9 nucleotides matching TRBD1. Germline CDR1 and CDR2: SNHLY and FYNNEI. The CDR3 consists of 13 residues. V shed 5 bases and J 7 bases; nucleotides not matched to a gene: 5. The CDR3 DNA reads TGTGCCAGCAGTTTACAGGGGGCTGGTGGCTACACCTTC. This encodes CASSLQGAGGYTF.

V gene TRBV5-8 combines with J gene TRBJ1-5, with 7 bases matching TRBD1. The CDR3 sequence is 14 residues long. Unmatched junction bases numbered 13, after V lost 4 bases and J lost 12 bases. CDR1 SGHTS and CDR2 YDEGEE come from the germline V gene. The CDR3 sequence: CASSPGTAFLNQHF. Written as DNA, the CDR3 is TGTGCCAGCAGCCCCGGGACAGCCTTCCTAAACCAGCATTTT.

The rearrangement joins TRBV28 to TRBJ2-5; no reliable D call. V was cut by 5 bases and J by 1 base, with 8 bases left in between. This CDR3 comprises 13 residues. Germline lookup yields CDR1 MDHEN and CDR2 SYDVKM. CDR3 amino acids: CASSTVLQETQYF. The CDR3 region has the DNA TGTGCCAGCAGTACAGTGCTCCAAGAGACCCAGTACTTC.

The chain carries TRBV7-8 and TRBJ2-7; no firm D call. V lost 5 bases to trimming and J lost 1 base, with 15 bases between them. This CDR3 comprises 15 residues. Germline V lookup: CDR1 SGHVS, CDR2 FQNEAQ. CDR3 loop: CASSPTLQDSYEQYF. In DNA form, the CDR3 reads TGTGCCAGCAGCCCGACTCTCCAGGATTCCTACGAGCAGTACTTC.

The chain employs TRBV6-5 and TRBJ2-7, with TRBD1 as a possible D gene (6 bases). This CDR3 is built from 13 residues. V lost 8 bases, J lost 2 bases, and 13 bases lay in between. CDR1 is MNHEY, CDR2 SVGAGI, per germline. CDR3 bases: TGTGCCAGCCTCAGGACAGATACCTACGAGCAGTACTTC. It codes for CASLRTDTYEQYF.

The J gene is TRBJ2-1, the V gene TRBV5-1, with 8 nucleotides matching TRBD2. The CDR3 is made up of 18 amino acids. From germline, CDR1 is SGHRS and CDR2 YFSETQ. Trimming cost V 2 bases and J 5 bases; bases outside gene matches: 15. The CDR3 coding sequence is TGCGCCAGCAGCTTAGGTCTTCCGGGACTAGTTACAGACAATGAGCAGTTCTTC. Its translation is CASSLGLPGLVTDNEQFF.

V is TRBV7-9 and J is TRBJ2-2; 8 bases line up with TRBD2. The CDR3 is 12 residues long. V dropped 7 bases and J dropped 6; count of bases not matched to a gene: 1. The V gene's germline CDR1 is SEHNR and CDR2 FQNEAQ (reference sequence). For the CDR3, the DNA is TGTGCCAGCACGGGGGGGGCCGGGGAGCTGTTTTTT. Encoded protein: CASTGGAGELFF.

This clone was recorded only once. The V call is TRBV29-1, the J call TRBJ1-1; the D is unclear. Germline V lookup: CDR1 SQVTM, CDR2 ANQGSEA. The CDR3 is made up of 12 amino acids. The V and J ends lost 5 bases and 5 bases respectively, with 12 bases between them. CDR3 DNA: TGCAGCGTTAGTAGAAGCGGTACTGAAGCTTTCTTT. Its protein product is CSVSRSGTEAFF.

The sample holds one count of this clone. The V gene is TRBV5-1, the J gene TRBJ2-7, with 8 nucleotides matching TRBD1. Germline V CDR1 and CDR2: SGHRS, YFSETQ. This CDR3 region has 16 residues. Trimming at V came to 0 bases and at J to 2 bases, leaving 7 bases not matched to a gene. The CDR3 reads CASSLDWTGPPYEQYF. CDR3 in DNA: TGCGCCAGCAGCTTGGATTGGACAGGGCCTCCCTACGAGCAGTACTTC.

The chain uses TRBV11-2 and TRBJ1-6, with a possible D match to TRBD1 (5 bases). Germline loops: CDR1 SGHAT, CDR2 FQNNGV. The CDR3 sequence is 14 residues long. The ends were cut back, 6 bases at V and 7 bases at J, with 13 bases in the middle. CDR3 residues: CASREVGTNSPLHF. CDR3 bases: TGTGCCAGCAGGGAGGTAGGGACCAATTCACCCCTCCACTTT.

CDR3 sequence: CASSSPDEQFF. The CDR3 coding sequence is TGTGCCAGTAGTTCTCCCGATGAGCAGTTCTTC. The chain employs TRBV19 and TRBJ2-1; D remains ambiguous. The length of the CDR3 is 11 residues. In germline, CDR1 is LNHDA, CDR2 SQIVND (reference sequence). V was shortened by 5 bases and J by 8 bases, with 7 bases between the two germline ends.

The CDR3 nucleotides are TGCGCCAGCAGTCACGCCGGGACAGGGTCTAACTATGGCTACACCTTC. Translating it yields CASSHAGTGSNYGYTF. The genes are TRBV10-1 and TRBJ1-2; 9 bases agree with TRBD1. Germline V lookup: CDR1 WNHNN, CDR2 SYGVQD (reference sequence). Losses at the gene ends were 5 bases for V and 0 bases for J; bases not matched to a gene: 7. The CDR3 spans 16 residues.

J is TRBJ1-6 and V is TRBV9; 10 bases are a match to TRBD1. The germline V gene has CDR1 SGDLS and CDR2 YYNGEE. CDR3 length: 15 residues. After removal of 3 bases from V and 7 bases from J, the junction contained 4 bases not matched to a gene. The CDR3, as DNA: TGTGCCAGCAGCGGAACGGGACAGGGGAATTCACCCCTCCACTTT. It codes for CASSGTGQGNSPLHF.

This rearrangement joins TRBV30 to TRBJ2-1; 7 bases are a match to TRBD1. J lost 7 bases, V lost 0 bases, and 3 bases had no gene match. This CDR3 is 13 amino acids long. CDR1 and CDR2 (germline): GTSNPN, SVGIG (reference sequence). The CDR3 protein is CAWSVRRGNEQFF. As DNA, the CDR3 is TGTGCCTGGAGTGTCCGCAGGGGGAATGAGCAGTTCTTC.

The rearrangement uses TRBV9 and TRBJ2-4; TRBD1 agrees at 8 bases. V shed 4 bases, J shed 8 bases, and the junction held 5 bases outside the gene matches. The CDR3 sequence is 13 residues long. Germline CDR1 reads SGDLS; CDR2 reads YYNGEE. The CDR3 loop reads CASSPDRGDIQYF. The CDR3 DNA reads as TGTGCCAGCAGCCCCGACAGGGGTGACATTCAGTACTTC.

The chain carries TRBV2 and TRBJ2-1, with 8 bases aligning to TRBD1. This CDR3 comprises 14 residues. Germline V gene lookup returns CDR1 SNHLY and CDR2 FYNNEI. J gave up 8 bases and V 3 bases, and 6 bases lay outside the gene matches. CDR3 sequence reads: CASSDGRGPHEQFF. The CDR3, as DNA: TGTGCCAGCAGTGATGGCAGGGGGCCCCATGAGCAGTTCTTC.

The J gene is TRBJ1-1, the V gene TRBV6-1; D might be TRBD1 (6 bases). The germline V gene has CDR1 MNHNS and CDR2 SASEGT. Trimming pared 5 bases from V and 1 base from J, leaving 14 bases between. CDR3 length equals 15 residues. The CDR3 loop reads CASSKLRGKNTEAFF. The CDR3 nucleotides are TGTGCCAGCAGTAAACTCAGGGGCAAGAACACTGAAGCTTTCTTT.

The chain links TRBV4-2 to TRBJ2-2; possibly TRBD2 for D (6 bases). The CDR3 has 14 amino acids. The V gene's germline CDR1 is LGHNA and CDR2 YNFKEQ. Trimming left V 0 bases short and J 7 bases short, with 9 bases between. As DNA, the CDR3 is TGTGCCAGCAGCCAAGAAGGAGGGGTCGGGGAGCTGTTTTTT. It codes for CASSQEGGVGELFF.

J is TRBJ1-1 and V is TRBV30; weak D call: TRBD1 (5 bases). Trimming cost V 1 base and J 7 bases, with 13 bases left between them. The CDR3 is 13 residues long. The germline gives CDR1 GTSNPN, CDR2 SVGIG (reference sequence). The CDR3 is CAWSDQTESEAFF. CDR3 in DNA: TGTGCCTGGAGTGACCAGACAGAAAGTGAAGCTTTCTTT.

This rearrangement joins TRBV15 to TRBJ2-3; D gene ambiguous. The CDR3 spans 15 residues. V lost 3 bases and J 2 bases, leaving 12 bases between the germline ends. Per the germline V gene, CDR1 is LNHNV and CDR2 is YYDKDF (reference sequence). This CDR3 is CATSSNRAATDTQYF. In DNA, the CDR3 is TGTGCCACCAGCAGTAATAGGGCAGCCACAGATACGCAGTATTTT.

This chain joins TRBV18 and TRBJ2-5; weak D call: TRBD1 (6 bases). The tail of the sequence fits TRBJ2-7 better, so the J call may be wrong. From germline, CDR1 is KGHSH and CDR2 LQKENI. The CDR3 covers 15 residues. Here the CDR3 DNA reads TGTGCCAGCTCCCGATCCCTTAGTCCAGGGGACGAGCAGTACTTC. Protein: CASSRSLSPGDEQYF.

The chain uses TRBV6-5 and TRBJ2-1; 8 bases match TRBD2. Per germline, CDR1 MNHEY and CDR2 SVGAGI. The CDR3 totals 15 residues. Trimming at V came to 4 bases and at J to 3 bases, leaving 5 bases not matched to a gene. CDR3 DNA: TGTGCCAGCAGTTCGACCAGCGGGGGCTACAATGAGCAGTTCTTC. Its translation: CASSSTSGGYNEQFF.

V usage is TRBV7-9 and J usage is TRBJ2-3; unclear D gene. V lost 3 bases and J lost 3, with 4 bases in between. Germline assignment: CDR1 SEHNR and CDR2 FQNEAQ (reference sequence). CDR3 size: 12 residues. The CDR3 DNA reads TGTGCCAGCAGCTTTAGTACAGATACGCAGTATTTT. The encoded protein is CASSFSTDTQYF. The entire variable domain, with the rest obtained from reference TRBV7-9 and TRBJ2-3, is as follows: DTGVSQNPRHKITKRGQNVTFRCDPISEHNRLYWYRQTLGQGPEFLTYFQNEAQLEKSRLLSDRFSAERPKGSFSTLEIQRTEQGDSAMYLCASSFSTDTQYFGPGTRLTVL.

V and J are TRBV14 and TRBJ2-2; D is unresolved. CDR3 length: 14 residues. V was cut by 0 bases and J by 6 bases, with 8 bases left in between. CDR1 is SGHDN, CDR2 FVKESK, per germline. CDR3 sequence: CASSQERVAGELFF. The CDR3 DNA is TGTGCCAGCAGCCAAGAACGGGTGGCCGGGGAGCTGTTTTTT. The variable domain in full, with the rest retrieved from reference TRBV14 and TRBJ2-2, is EAGVTQFPSHSVIEKGQTVTLRCDPISGHDNLYWYRRVMGKEIKFLLHFVKESKQDESGMPNNRFLAERTGGTYSTLKVQPAELEDSGVYFCASSQERVAGELFFGEGSRLTVL.

A few counts support this clone. The chain combines TRBV11-2 with TRBJ1-2; D gene uncertain. Germline V lookup: CDR1 SGHAT, CDR2 FQNNGV. CDR3 length equals 12 residues. The V end was cut by 8 bases, the J end by 4 bases, with 11 bases between. Written as DNA, the CDR3 is TGTGCCAGCTTCGGCCTAAGCTATGGCTACACCTTC. Protein sequence: CASFGLSYGYTF.

This chain's CDR3 is CASSFFYEGHTEAFF. CDR3 in DNA: TGTGCCAGCAGCTTCTTTTACGAGGGACACACTGAAGCTTTCTTT. This chain links TRBV11-1 with TRBJ1-1, with a tentative D call TRBD1 (5 bases). The germline V gene encodes CDR1 SGHAT and CDR2 FQDESV (reference sequence). The CDR3 extends over 15 amino acids. V was cut by 3 bases and J by 3 bases, with 14 bases left in between.

The V gene is TRBV5-1, the J gene TRBJ2-1; 15 bases agree with TRBD2. Germline V gene data show CDR1 as SGHRS and CDR2 as YFSETQ. This CDR3 has 18 residues. The trim removed 4 bases at V and 3 bases at J, leaving 8 bases unmatched. CDR3 bases: TGCGCCAGCAGCCTTACCGGGACTAGCGGGGGGATCTACAATGAGCAGTTCTTC. It yields the protein CASSLTGTSGGIYNEQFF.

The CDR3: CASSYGRITSTEAFF. In nucleotides, the CDR3 is TGCGCCAGCAGCTACGGGCGAATAACGAGCACTGAAGCTTTCTTT. The chain carries TRBV5-1 and TRBJ1-1; D is uncertain. The CDR3 covers 15 residues. Germline assignment: CDR1 SGHRS and CDR2 YFSETQ. Trimming took off 3 bases at V and 4 bases at J, with 16 bases between the two ends.